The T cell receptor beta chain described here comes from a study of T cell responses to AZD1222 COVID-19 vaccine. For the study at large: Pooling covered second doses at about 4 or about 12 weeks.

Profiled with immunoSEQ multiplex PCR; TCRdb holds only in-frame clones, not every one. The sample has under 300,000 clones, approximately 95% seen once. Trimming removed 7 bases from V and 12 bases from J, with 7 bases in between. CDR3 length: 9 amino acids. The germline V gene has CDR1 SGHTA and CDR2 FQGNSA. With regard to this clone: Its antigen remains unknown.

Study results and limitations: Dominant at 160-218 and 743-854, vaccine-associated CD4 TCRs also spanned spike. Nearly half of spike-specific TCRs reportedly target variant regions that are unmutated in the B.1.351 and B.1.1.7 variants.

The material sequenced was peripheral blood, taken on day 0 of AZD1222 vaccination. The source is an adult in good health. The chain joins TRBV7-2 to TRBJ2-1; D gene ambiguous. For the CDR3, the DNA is TGTGCCAGCATCACCGGGCAGTTCTTC. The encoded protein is CASITGQFF.